Included here is one TCR beta chain sequence, with context. The method was immunoSEQ multiplex PCR; TCRdb's version includes in-frame clones alone and lacks a portion of them. The sample consists of under 200,000 clones, 80% to 90% of them appearing once. These data are taken from a study of blood T cell repertoires in COVID-19. The Seattle patients, enrolled during active infection, were followed longitudinally. The CDR3 runs 16 residues. V and J are TRBV21-1 and TRBJ1-4. TRBV21-1 is classified as a pseudogene. This receptor was identified in a woman older than 75 with COVID-19, enrolled during active disease. Material for sequencing was peripheral blood. CDR3 amino acids: CASSSLKRRANEKLFF. CDR3 sequence (DNA): TGTGCCAGCAGCAGTCTGAAGCGGCGGGCTAATGAAAAACTGTTTTTT.